These 10 T cell receptor beta chains were sequenced from one sample in a study of vaccination and CD4 T cells after COVID-19. TCRdb reanalysed the PCR reads using MiXCR and keeps one entry per CDR3 protein. The sample records about 19,000 distinct CDR3 sequences, 60% being singletons. The sequenced sample was CD4+ T cells from blood, obtained after SARS-CoV-2 vaccination. The receptors originated from a human donor who had recovered from COVID-19.

This chain joins TRBV7-9 and TRBJ2-1; 13 nucleotides agree with TRBD2. Germline V gives CDR1 SEHNR, CDR2 FQNEAQ (reference sequence). The CDR3 has 16 residues. V was clipped by 6 bases and J by 9 bases; unmatched bases: 11. CDR3 sequence reads: CASRTIGGLAGVEQFF. The DNA for the CDR3 is TGTGCCAGCAGGACGATCGGAGGACTAGCGGGAGTTGAGCAGTTCTTC.

This clonotype was observed a few times. V usage is TRBV2 and J usage is TRBJ1-2; perhaps TRBD1 as D (6 bases). The V gene lost 6 bases and the J gene lost 9 bases, with 17 bases spanning the gap. Germline lookup yields CDR1 SNHLY and CDR2 FYNNEI. The CDR3 contains 13 residues. The CDR3 DNA reads as TGTGCCAGCAGCCCAACAGGGCTACTGAGCTACACCTTC. Its protein is CASSPTGLLSYTF.

The chain joins TRBV27 to TRBJ1-5; 10 nucleotides match TRBD1. This CDR3 contains 16 residues. Germline trimming cut 5 bases from V and 3 bases from J; bases unmatched to any gene: 7. CDR1 MNHEY and CDR2 SMNVEV come from the germline V gene (reference sequence). The CDR3 is CASSPDRGGANQPQHF. The CDR3 DNA follows: TGTGCCAGCAGTCCGGACAGGGGGGGGGCCAATCAGCCCCAGCATTTT.

V gene TRBV2 combines with J gene TRBJ1-6; D gene ambiguous. The CDR3 consists of 12 residues. V was trimmed by 7 bases and J by 9 bases, leaving 10 bases between them. Germline V lookup: CDR1 SNHLY, CDR2 FYNNEI. This CDR3 is CASTLLGSPLHF. The CDR3, as DNA: TGTGCCAGCACTTTACTCGGTTCACCCCTCCACTTT.

J is TRBJ2-1 and V is TRBV6-2 or TRBV6-3, with 8 bases identical to TRBD2. This CDR3 spans 15 amino acids. Trimming at V came to 5 bases and at J to 3 bases, leaving 6 bases not matched to a gene. Germline-derived CDR1 and CDR2 are MNHEY and SVGEGT. CDR3 sequence reads: CASSNPGLGYNEQFF. Here the CDR3 DNA reads TGTGCCAGCAGTAACCCGGGACTAGGCTACAATGAGCAGTTCTTC.

The chain links TRBV6-5 to TRBJ2-5, with no clear D. Germline V lookup: CDR1 MNHEY, CDR2 SVGAGI. The CDR3 consists of 14 residues. Deletions cut 0 bases from V and 1 base from J, with 6 bases between. The CDR3 here is CASSYSHLQETQYF. The CDR3 bases are TGTGCCAGCAGTTACTCACACCTCCAAGAGACCCAGTACTTC.

The chain recombines TRBV19 with TRBJ2-1, with D possibly TRBD2 on 5 matching bases. CDR3 size: 16 residues. Trimming cost V 8 bases and J 3 bases, with 20 bases left between them. The germline V gene has CDR1 LNHDA and CDR2 SQIVND (reference sequence). The CDR3 bases are TGTGCCAGTCACCCGTCGGGGAACCGCGGCTACAATGAGCAGTTCTTC. Amino acids: CASHPSGNRGYNEQFF.

This sequence joins TRBV7-9 and TRBJ2-1, with 8 positions matching TRBD2. This CDR3 region has 15 residues. The germline V gene encodes CDR1 SEHNR and CDR2 FQNEAQ (reference sequence). The V and J ends lost 5 bases and 3 bases, in that order; junction bases with no gene match: 6. CDR3 bases: TGTGCCAGCAGCAAATTACTAGCGGACTACAATGAGCAGTTCTTC. Protein product: CASSKLLADYNEQFF.

This clonotype occurred a few times. J is TRBJ1-2 and V is TRBV6-5; D might be TRBD1 (5 bases). V was shortened by 6 bases and J by 4 bases, with 15 bases between the two germline ends. Per the germline V gene, CDR1 is MNHEY and CDR2 is SVGAGI. CDR3 size: 14 residues. DNA of the CDR3: TGTGCCAGCAGGTACGCAGGGTACGGCTATGGCTACACCTTC. Amino acids: CASRYAGYGYGYTF.

The chain uses TRBV11-3 and TRBJ2-3; 7 bases fit TRBD1. V was pared by 4 bases and J by 0 bases, with 10 bases of the junction left unmatched. The CDR3 consists of 17 residues. Germline lookup yields CDR1 SGHNT and CDR2 YENEEA. The CDR3 here is CASSYGDRSSSTDTQYF. In nucleotides, the CDR3 is TGTGCCAGCAGCTACGGGGACAGATCTAGTAGCACAGATACGCAGTATTTT.